The rows below give T cell receptor beta chains drawn from one sample of a study of OX40 agonist ivuxolimab in advanced cancers. The repertoire was sequenced with immunoSEQ multiplex PCR; TCRdb's copy has only in-frame clones and lacks some. The sample has 75,000 to 90,000 clones, about 85% seen once. This specimen was CD4+ or CD8+ T cells sorted from blood, taken in a trial of the OX40 agonist ivuxolimab. The source is an adult with an advanced solid tumor such as melanoma, head and neck, liver or kidney cancer. CDR3s leave out the opening cysteine and the closing phenylalanine or tryptophan. A D gene is named only where the DNA matches it firmly.

d_call v_call cdr3_length cdr3_aa
TRBD1 TRBV28 12 ASRTGTESYEQY
TRBD2 TRBV7-2 17 ASSLVWASGGLDTDTQY
TRBD2 TRBV19 18 ASSGDERGGISSSADTQY
. TRBV5-1 13 ASSLEGRVLETQY
. TRBV29-1 11 SVDDSMNTEAF
. TRBV7-2 12 ASSLAQLGETQY
. TRBV7-6 12 ASSFGGSTGELF
. TRBV10-3 10 AISPTRDEQF
TRBD1 TRBV18 12 ASSDRETNYGYT
. TRBV5-3 11 ARTHSPYNEQF
TRBD1 TRBV28 12 ASRGQGAGEKLF
. TRBV30 12 AWSVFSGTETQY
. TRBV14 13 ASSLLGTVGNTIY
TRBD2 TRBV7-2 15 ASSLTKWAGGQETQY
. TRBV5-1 13 ASSTGGATAGELF
. TRBV2 12 ASTQEGQGRRYT
. TRBV9 16 ASSVEEGTRALTDTQY
. TRBV2 12 ASTNRGGIGELF
. TRBV7-8 11 ASSPERHYGYT
TRBD2 TRBV5-3 10 ASSSSGGSQF
TRBD2 TRBV5-1 16 ASSLAVMAGENTDTQY
TRBD1 TRBV28 16 ASSPGTGVGVGLYGYT
TRBD1 TRBV29-1 13 SVGGTGAIQETQY
. TRBV19 12 ATYPGVLGNTIY
TRBD2 TRBV14 13 ASSQDLAGGREQF
. TRBV15 13 ATSRDSQSIYGYT
TRBD2 TRBV19 15 ASSRQWLAGGRDEQF
. TRBV28 9 ATGAPHGYT
TRBD1 TRBV6-1 13 AGRWTGTGDYEQY
TRBD2 TRBV9 15 ASSVGPGSGGDDEQY
. TRBV19 10 ASSPVDSPLH
. TRBV5-1 13 ASSLGGTTSYEQY
TRBD1 TRBV5-4 14 ASSLEGDRGREKLF
. TRBV7-8 13 ASSLAVSRRDTQY
. TRBV2 14 ASSVGHLGSGNTIY
TRBD1 TRBV28 14 ASISNKGTGYEKLF
. TRBV2 11 ASRAGSAGELF
TRBD1 TRBV28 11 ASSPDRLYGYT
. TRBV4-1 15 ASSHPVGAGPANVLT
. TRBV5-1 12 ASSLGTDTGELF
. TRBV4-2 12 ASHREGGLNEQF
. TRBV29-1 11 SVDRGDTGELF
TRBD2 TRBV6-5 13 ASRDSGGRYNEQF
. TRBV2 12 ASSAGLGNQPQH
. TRBV14 9 ASSPADTQY
. TRBV4-3 14 ASSQTPTGLGVGYT
. TRBV19 15 ASSFRTATSSGNTIY
. TRBV5-4 12 ASKPDPGGEKLF
TRBD2 TRBV11-3 13 ASSPSSGGGETQY
. TRBV5-4 13 ATGRAGRHLETQY
TRBD2 TRBV5-1 13 ASSLVALAGVEQY
. TRBV5-8 13 ASSKGQITSDTQY